Described below is a single T cell receptor (beta chain) sequence and its context. What it binds is not known. V was clipped by 3 bases and J by 4 bases; unmatched bases: 14. Germline V CDR1 and CDR2: SGHRS, YFSETQ. This CDR3 spans 18 amino acids. The protocol was immunoSEQ multiplex PCR, while the TCRdb copy is restricted to in-frame clones and leaves out a portion. The sample has 60,000 to 75,000 clones; around 81% are singletons. The data were taken from a study of OX40 agonist ivuxolimab in advanced cancers. Study-wide context: Every 2 weeks, ivuxolimab was infused into the patients intravenously at between 0.01 and 10 mg/kg.

Study findings and constraints: Compared with CD4+, CD8+ T cells on average had more expanded clones.

The chain couples TRBV5-1 to TRBJ2-2, with TRBD2 matching over 8 bases. The specimen was CD4+ or CD8+ T cells sorted from blood, collected in a trial of the OX40 agonist ivuxolimab. This TCR was recovered from an adult with an advanced solid tumor such as melanoma, head and neck, liver or kidney cancer. CDR3: CASSSGWGSGDITGELFF. As DNA, the CDR3 is TGCGCCAGCAGCTCAGGATGGGGTAGCGGGGACATCACCGGGGAGCTGTTTTTT.